This TCR beta chain was captured in a study of shared clonotypes between healthy human individuals. The CDR3 is made up of 16 amino acids. Trimming removed 2 bases from V and 1 base from J; junction bases left unmatched: 3. CDR1 MNHEY and CDR2 SVGAGI come from the germline V gene. The data were produced by immunoSEQ multiplex PCR, yet TCRdb's version contains in-frame clones alone and is incomplete. This sample carries 2 million to 2.5 million clones, 85% to 95% of them seen once, and the ten largest clones take 0.1% to 0.15%. The sequence was collected from a man aged 18 to 35 in good health. The sample consisted of naive CD4+ T cells sorted from blood. The subset is: CD45RA+ positively selected. This sequence joins TRBV6-5 and TRBJ2-2; TRBD1 matches at 8 bases. CDR3 protein: CASSYAGTGNTGELFF. DNA of the CDR3: TGTGCCAGCAGTTACGCTGGGACAGGGAACACCGGGGAGCTGTTTTTT.